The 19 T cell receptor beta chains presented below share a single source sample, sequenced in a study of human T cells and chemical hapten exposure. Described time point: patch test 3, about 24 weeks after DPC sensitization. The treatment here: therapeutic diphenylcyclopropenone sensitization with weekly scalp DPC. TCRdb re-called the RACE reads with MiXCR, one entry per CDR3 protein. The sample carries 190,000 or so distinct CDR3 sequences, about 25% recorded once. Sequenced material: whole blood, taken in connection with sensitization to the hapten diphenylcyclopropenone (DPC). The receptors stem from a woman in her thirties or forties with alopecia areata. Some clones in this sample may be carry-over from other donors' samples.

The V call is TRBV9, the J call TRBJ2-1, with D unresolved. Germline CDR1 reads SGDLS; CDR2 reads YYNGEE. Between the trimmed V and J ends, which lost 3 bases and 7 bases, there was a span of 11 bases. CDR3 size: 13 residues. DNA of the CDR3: TGTGCCAGCAGCGCCCAGCTGGGTAATGAGCAGTTCTTC. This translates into CASSAQLGNEQFF.

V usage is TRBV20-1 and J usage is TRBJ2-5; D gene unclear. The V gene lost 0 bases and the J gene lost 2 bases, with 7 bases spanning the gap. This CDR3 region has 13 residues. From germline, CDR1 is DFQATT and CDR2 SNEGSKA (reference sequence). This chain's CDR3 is CSARDPLQETQYF. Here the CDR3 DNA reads TGCAGTGCTAGAGATCCCCTTCAAGAGACCCAGTACTTC.

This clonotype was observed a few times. CDR3 in DNA: TGTGCCAGCAGTTTTGGTCAATTAAGGGAAAAACTGTTTTTT. Residues: CASSFGQLREKLFF. The chain recombines TRBV27 with TRBJ1-4; D is unclear. Trimming removed 3 bases from V and 8 bases from J, with 13 bases in between. CDR1 is MNHEY, CDR2 SMNVEV, per germline (reference sequence). This CDR3 contains 14 residues.

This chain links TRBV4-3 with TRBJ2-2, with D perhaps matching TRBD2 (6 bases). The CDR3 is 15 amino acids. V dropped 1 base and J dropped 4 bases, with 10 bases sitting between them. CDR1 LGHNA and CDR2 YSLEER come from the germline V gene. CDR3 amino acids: CASSQGQGLTGELFF. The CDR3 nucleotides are TGCGCCAGCAGCCAAGGGCAGGGACTCACCGGGGAGCTGTTTTTT.

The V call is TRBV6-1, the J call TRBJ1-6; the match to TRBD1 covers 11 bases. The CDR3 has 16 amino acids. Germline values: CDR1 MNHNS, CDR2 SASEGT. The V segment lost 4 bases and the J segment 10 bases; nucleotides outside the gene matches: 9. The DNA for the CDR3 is TGTGCCAGCAGTGGCATCGGGGGGACAGGGGGATCACCCCTCCACTTT. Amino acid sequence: CASSGIGGTGGSPLHF.

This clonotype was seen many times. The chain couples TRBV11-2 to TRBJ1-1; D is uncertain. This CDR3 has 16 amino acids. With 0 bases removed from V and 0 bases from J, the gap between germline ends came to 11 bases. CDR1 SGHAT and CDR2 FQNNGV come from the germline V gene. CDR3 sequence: CASSLDSARMNTEAFF. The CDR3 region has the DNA TGTGCCAGCAGCTTAGATAGCGCACGGATGAACACTGAAGCTTTCTTT.

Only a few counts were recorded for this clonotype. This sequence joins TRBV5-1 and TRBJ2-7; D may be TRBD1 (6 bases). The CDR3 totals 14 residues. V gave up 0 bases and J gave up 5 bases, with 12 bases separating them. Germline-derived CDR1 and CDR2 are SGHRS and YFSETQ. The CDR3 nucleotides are TGCGCCAGCAGCTTGGATGACAGGCCCCACGAGCAGTACTTC. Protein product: CASSLDDRPHEQYF.

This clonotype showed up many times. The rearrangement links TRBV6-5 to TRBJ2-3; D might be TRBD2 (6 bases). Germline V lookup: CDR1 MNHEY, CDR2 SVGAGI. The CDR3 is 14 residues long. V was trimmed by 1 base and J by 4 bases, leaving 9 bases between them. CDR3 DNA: TGTGCCAGCAGTTACTATGGAGGGGCAGATACGCAGTATTTT. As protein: CASSYYGGADTQYF.

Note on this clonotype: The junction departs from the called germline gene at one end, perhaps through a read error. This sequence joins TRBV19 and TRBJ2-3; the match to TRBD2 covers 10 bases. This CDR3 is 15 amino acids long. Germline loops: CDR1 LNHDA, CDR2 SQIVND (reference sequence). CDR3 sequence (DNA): TGTGCCAGTGGATCTAGCGGGAGTGTAGCAGATAGGCAGTATTTT. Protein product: CASGSSGSVADRQYF.

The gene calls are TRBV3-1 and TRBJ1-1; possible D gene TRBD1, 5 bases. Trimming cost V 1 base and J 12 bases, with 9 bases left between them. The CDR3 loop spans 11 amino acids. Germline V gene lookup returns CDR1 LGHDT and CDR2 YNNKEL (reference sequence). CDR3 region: CASSQGQGSFF. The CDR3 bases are TGTGCCAGCAGCCAAGGTCAGGGTTCTTTCTTT.

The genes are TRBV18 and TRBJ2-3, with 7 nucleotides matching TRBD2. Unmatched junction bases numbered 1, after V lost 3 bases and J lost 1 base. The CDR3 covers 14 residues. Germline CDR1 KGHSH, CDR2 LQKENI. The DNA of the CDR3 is TGTGCCAGCTCACCCCGGGAGGGCACAGATACGCAGTATTTT. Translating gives CASSPREGTDTQYF.

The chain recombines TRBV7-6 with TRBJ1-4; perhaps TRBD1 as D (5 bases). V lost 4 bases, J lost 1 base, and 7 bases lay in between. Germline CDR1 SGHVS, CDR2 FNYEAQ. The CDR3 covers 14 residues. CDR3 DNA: TGTGCCAGCAGCTCTGGGGGAACTAATGAAAAACTGTTTTTT. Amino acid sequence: CASSSGGTNEKLFF.

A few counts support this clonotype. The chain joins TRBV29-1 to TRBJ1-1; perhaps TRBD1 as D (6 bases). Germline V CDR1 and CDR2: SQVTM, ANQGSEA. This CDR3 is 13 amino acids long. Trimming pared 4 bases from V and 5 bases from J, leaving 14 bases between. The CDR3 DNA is TGCAGCGTTGGGCAGGGGCGCGGGACTGAAGCTTTCTTT. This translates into CSVGQGRGTEAFF. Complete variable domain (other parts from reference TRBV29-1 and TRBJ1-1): SAVISQKPSRDICQRGTSLTIQCQVDSQVTMMFWYRQQPGQSLTLIATANQGSEATYESGFVIDKFPISRPNLTFSTLTVSNMSPEDSSIYLCSVGQGRGTEAFFGQGTRLTVV.

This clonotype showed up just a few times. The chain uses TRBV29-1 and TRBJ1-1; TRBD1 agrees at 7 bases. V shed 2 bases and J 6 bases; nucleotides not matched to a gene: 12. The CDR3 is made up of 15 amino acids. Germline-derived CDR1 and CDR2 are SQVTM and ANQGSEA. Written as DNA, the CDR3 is TGCAGCGTTGAAAGACAGGGAGAGGGGCTTGCTGAAGCTTTCTTT. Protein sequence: CSVERQGEGLAEAFF.

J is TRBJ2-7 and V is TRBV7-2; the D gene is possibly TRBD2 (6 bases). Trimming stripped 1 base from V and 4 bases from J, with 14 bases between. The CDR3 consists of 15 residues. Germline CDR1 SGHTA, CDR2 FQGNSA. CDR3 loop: CASSLDSGLLYEQYF. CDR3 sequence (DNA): TGTGCCAGCAGCTTAGACTCGGGACTCCTGTACGAGCAGTACTTC.

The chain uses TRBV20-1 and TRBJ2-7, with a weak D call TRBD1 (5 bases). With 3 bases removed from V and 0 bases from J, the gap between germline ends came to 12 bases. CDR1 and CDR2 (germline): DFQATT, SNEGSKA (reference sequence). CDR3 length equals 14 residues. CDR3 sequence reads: CSASWGIHSYEQYF. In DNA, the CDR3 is TGCAGTGCTAGCTGGGGCATCCACTCCTACGAGCAGTACTTC.

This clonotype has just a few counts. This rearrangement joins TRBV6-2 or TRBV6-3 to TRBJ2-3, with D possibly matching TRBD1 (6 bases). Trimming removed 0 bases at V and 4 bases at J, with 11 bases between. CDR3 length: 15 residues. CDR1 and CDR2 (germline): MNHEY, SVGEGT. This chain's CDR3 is CASSYSDRPADTQYF. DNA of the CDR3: TGTGCCAGCAGTTACTCTGACAGGCCAGCAGATACGCAGTATTTT.

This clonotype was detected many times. In nucleotides, the CDR3 is TGTGCCAGCAGCTTATCCCGGGACGGGGCTGAAGCTTTCTTT. It encodes CASSLSRDGAEAFF. This chain links TRBV11-2 with TRBJ1-1; TRBD1 might be the D (5 bases). The CDR3 is made up of 14 amino acids. Germline V CDR1 and CDR2: SGHAT, FQNNGV. The V end was cut by 2 bases, the J end by 6 bases, with 13 bases between.

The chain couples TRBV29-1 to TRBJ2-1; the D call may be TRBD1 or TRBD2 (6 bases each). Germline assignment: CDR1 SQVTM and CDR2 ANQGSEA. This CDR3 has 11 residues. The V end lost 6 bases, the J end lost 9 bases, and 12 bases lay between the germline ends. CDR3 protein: CSVRGTPEQFF. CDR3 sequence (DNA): TGCAGCGTCCGCGGGACACCTGAGCAGTTCTTC.